In this sample, the clone carrying this T cell receptor (beta chain) turned up many times. Antigen unknown. This record belongs to a study of T-cell memory formation after mild COVID-19. Study results and limitations: Within pre-infection memory, some responding clones were found, suggesting cross-reactive memory joined.

The 5'RACE method, run with constant-segment primers, produced TCR alpha and TCR beta cDNA libraries (carrying sample barcodes and UMIs). TCRdb ran MiXCR on the 5' RACE reads and lists one entry per CDR3 protein. The sample shows 450,000 to 650,000 distinct CDR3 sequences, about a fifth of them seen only once. The germline V gene encodes CDR1 SEHNR and CDR2 FQNEAQ (reference sequence). The CDR3 is made up of 11 amino acids. The V end was cut by 6 bases, the J end by 4 bases, with 4 bases between. The source material was PBMCs or a T cell subset sorted from them (not recorded which). This sequence was found in an adult woman who had mild COVID-19 (a few samples of this study predate the infection). Cell type and time point are not known. The chain links TRBV7-9 to TRBJ2-1; D is unclear. As DNA, the CDR3 is TGTGCCAGCAGTGGATACAATGAGCAGTTCTTC. Encoded protein: CASSGYNEQFF.